The clone carrying this T cell receptor (beta chain) showed up just a few times. Antigen unknown. The record originates from a study of T cells after yellow fever vaccination. Findings and caveats of the study: Reappearing after the booster were most of the clones from primary vaccination (roughly 95% CD4, about 87% CD8). FACS-sorted repertoires might harbor abundant contaminating clonotypes from the bulk population.

In making TCR cDNA, 5'RACE template switching added a universal primer site and UMIs to it. One entry per CDR3 protein results from TCRdb running MiXCR on the 5' RACE reads. The table lists some 110,000 distinct CDR3 sequences, 5.5% to 8% of them singletons. The sequence came from a man between 18 and 29 years old who received the YFV17D yellow fever vaccine. Material: CD4+ T cells sorted from PBMCs, obtained 45 days after the first yellow fever vaccination.

CDR3 nucleotide sequence: TGTGCCAGCAGTTTTGGAACCGACCTCGGGCTCACGGGGGCTGACTATGGCTACACCTTC. It is translated as CASSFGTDLGLTGADYGYTF. V usage is TRBV12-3 or TRBV12-4 and J usage is TRBJ1-2; possible D gene TRBD1, 6 bases. This CDR3 is 20 amino acids long. Trimming shortened V by 3 bases and J by 3 bases, and 29 bases separated the two germline ends.